These 25 T cell receptor beta chains came from one sample sequenced in a study of somatic mutations in cytotoxic T cells in rheumatoid arthritis. TCRdb's copy holds only in-frame clones and misses some; the assay was immunoSEQ multiplex PCR. The sample holds some 2,000 clones; roughly four fifths are singletons and the top ten take 40% to 45%. Sequenced: CD8+ T cells sorted from blood. Every receptor here comes from an adult with rheumatoid arthritis.

The V and J genes are TRBV7-9 and TRBJ1-5, with no clear D. CDR1 SEHNR and CDR2 FQNEAQ come from the germline V gene (reference sequence). This CDR3 has 12 residues. Trimming left V 3 bases short and J 6 bases short, with 6 bases between. The CDR3 DNA reads TGTGCCAGCAGCTTGTTGTCTCAGCCCCAGCATTTT. Residues: CASSLLSQPQHF. Variable domain in full (rest from reference TRBV7-9 and TRBJ1-5): DTGVSQNPRHKITKRGQNVTFRCDPISEHNRLYWYRQTLGQGPEFLTYFQNEAQLEKSRLLSDRFSAERPKGSFSTLEIQRTEQGDSAMYLCASSLLSQPQHFGDGTRLSIL.

This chain joins TRBV11-2 and TRBJ1-2; 8 nucleotides align to TRBD1. The CDR3 totals 14 residues. Germline assignment: CDR1 SGHAT and CDR2 FQNNGV. Unmatched junction bases numbered 5, after V lost 4 bases and J lost 4 bases. CDR3 protein: CASSSNQGAYGYTF. The CDR3 nucleotides are TGTGCCAGCAGCTCCAATCAGGGGGCCTATGGCTACACCTTC.

This chain joins TRBV9 and TRBJ2-7; 16 positions agree with TRBD2. Looked up from germline, CDR1 is SGDLS and CDR2 is YYNGEE. CDR3 length: 19 residues. V was clipped by 4 bases and J by 5 bases; unmatched bases: 15. CDR3 DNA: TGTGCCAGCAGCTCCAGCGCCGGGACTAGCGGGGGGGCCTTTAACGAGCAGTACTTC. Amino acid sequence: CASSSSAGTSGGAFNEQYF.

The chain carries TRBV7-9 and TRBJ2-7; D remains ambiguous. Trimming removed 1 base at V and 2 bases at J, with 3 bases between. Germline CDR1 reads SEHNR; CDR2 reads FQNEAQ (reference sequence). This CDR3 comprises 12 residues. The CDR3 is CASSLGTYEQYF. The DNA of the CDR3 is TGTGCCAGCAGCTTAGGGACCTACGAGCAGTACTTC. Variable domain in full (rest from reference TRBV7-9 and TRBJ2-7): DTGVSQNPRHKITKRGQNVTFRCDPISEHNRLYWYRQTLGQGPEFLTYFQNEAQLEKSRLLSDRFSAERPKGSFSTLEIQRTEQGDSAMYLCASSLGTYEQYFGPGTRLTVT.

This clone was observed a few times. The chain recombines TRBV27 with TRBJ2-7; tentatively, D is TRBD2 (6 bases). The CDR3 totals 15 residues. Trimming cost V 2 bases and J 3 bases, with 14 bases left between them. CDR1 is MNHEY, CDR2 SMNVEV, per germline (reference sequence). The CDR3 DNA reads as TGTGCCAGCAGTTTAGGTTTTGGGCGGGGCTACGAGCAGTACTTC. It encodes CASSLGFGRGYEQYF.

V and J are TRBV4-3 and TRBJ1-1; 9 nucleotides match TRBD1. After removal of 4 bases from V and 6 bases from J, the junction contained 9 bases not matched to a gene. Germline assignment: CDR1 LGHNA and CDR2 YSLEER. This CDR3 has 15 residues. CDR3 DNA: TGCGCCAGCAGCCCCACCACAGGGGGCCTGGCTGAAGCTTTCTTT. It codes for CASSPTTGGLAEAFF.

This chain joins TRBV6-7 and TRBJ1-2, with 7 positions matching TRBD1. TRBV6-7 is an open reading frame whose function is uncertain. The V segment lost 8 bases and the J segment 2 bases; nucleotides outside the gene matches: 11. CDR3 length: 15 residues. Written as DNA, the CDR3 is TGTGCCAGCCGTACACCGGACAGGCCGAACTATGGCTACACCTTC. Amino acids: CASRTPDRPNYGYTF.

This sequence joins TRBV28 and TRBJ1-6; D may be TRBD1 (5 bases). Germline loops: CDR1 MDHEN, CDR2 SYDVKM. CDR3 length: 14 amino acids. V was shortened by 2 bases and J by 5 bases, with 7 bases between the two germline ends. The CDR3 nucleotides read TGTGCCAGCAGTTTACTGACAGATAATTCACCCCTCCACTTT. Translation: CASSLLTDNSPLHF.

This clone has more than one count but fewer than ten. The rearrangement joins TRBV7-2 to TRBJ1-6; 11 bases line up with TRBD1. V lost 5 bases and J lost 7; bases outside the gene matches: 4. This CDR3 region has 15 residues. Germline V gene lookup returns CDR1 SGHTA and CDR2 FQGNSA. The CDR3 loop reads CASSPRTGGNSPLHF. CDR3 DNA sequence: TGTGCCAGCAGCCCCCGGACAGGGGGCAATTCACCCCTCCACTTT. The whole variable domain, remainder taken from reference TRBV7-2 and TRBJ1-6, is GAGVSQSPSNKVTEKGKDVELRCDPISGHTALYWYRQSLGQGLEFLIYFQGNSAPDKSGLPSDRFSAERTGGSVSTLTIQRTQQEDSAVYLCASSPRTGGNSPLHFGNGTRLTVT.

The genes are TRBV7-3 and TRBJ1-2; TRBD1 matches 7 bases. Germline CDR1 is SGHTA and CDR2 is FQGTGA. The CDR3 spans 15 residues. J lost 6 bases, V lost 7 bases, and 14 bases had no gene match. CDR3 bases: TGTGCCAGCACCCTTCAACAGGGGAGAAAAGATGGCTACACCTTC. Amino acids: CASTLQQGRKDGYTF.

This chain links TRBV4-1 with TRBJ2-7, with D possibly being TRBD2 (5 bases). Per the germline V gene, CDR1 is MGHRA and CDR2 is YSYEKL. The V end was cut by 4 bases, the J end by 3 bases, with 10 bases between. This CDR3 has 13 amino acids. Here the CDR3 reads CASSLPGFYEQYF. The CDR3 nucleotides are TGCGCCAGCAGCCTCCCGGGATTCTACGAGCAGTACTTC.

The chain carries TRBV18 and TRBJ2-1; 7 positions agree with TRBD1. CDR3 length: 15 residues. With 3 bases clipped from V and 8 bases from J, the junction kept 10 bases outside the gene matches. Germline V lookup: CDR1 KGHSH, CDR2 LQKENI. CDR3 protein: CASSPHRTGGDEQFF. The CDR3 DNA reads as TGTGCCAGCTCACCTCATCGGACAGGAGGAGATGAGCAGTTCTTC.

The chain combines TRBV9 with TRBJ2-7; 9 positions match TRBD2. The germline V gene encodes CDR1 SGDLS and CDR2 YYNGEE. V trimming: 0 bases; J trimming: 7 bases; junction bases outside the gene matches: 5. CDR3 length equals 14 residues. CDR3: CASSVGLAGYEQYF. Here the CDR3 DNA reads TGTGCCAGCAGCGTAGGGCTAGCGGGGTATGAGCAGTACTTC. Complete variable domain (other parts from reference TRBV9 and TRBJ2-7): DSGVTQTPKHLITATGQRVTLRCSPRSGDLSVYWYQQSLDQGLQFLIQYYNGEERAKGNILERFSAQQFPDLHSELNLSSLELGDSALYFCASSVGLAGYEQYFGPGTRLTVT.

This clone came up a few times. V usage is TRBV16 and J usage is TRBJ1-1, with 9 bases lining up with TRBD1. With 8 bases clipped from V and 3 bases from J, the junction kept 4 bases outside the gene matches. This CDR3 has 13 amino acids. Germline V gene lookup returns CDR1 KGHSY and CDR2 FQNENV. CDR3 bases: TGTGCCAGCCGGGGACAGGGATACACTGAAGCTTTCTTT. Its protein product is CASRGQGYTEAFF.

This clone has more than one count but fewer than ten. The rearrangement links TRBV1 to TRBJ1-5; the table names TRBD1, a call not compared with the DNA. TRBV1 counts as a pseudogene. This CDR3 comprises 17 residues. CDR3 in amino acids: CTSSHPRTGPSNQPQHF. The DNA of the CDR3 is TGCACCAGCAGCCATCCCCGGACAGGGCCCTCGAATCAGCCCCAGCATTTT.

This rearrangement joins TRBV19 to TRBJ2-1, with D hard to call. There are 14 residues in the CDR3. Germline assignment: CDR1 LNHDA and CDR2 SQIVND (reference sequence). V was trimmed by 3 bases and J by 8 bases, leaving 14 bases between them. The CDR3 sequence is CASSIYQELDEQFF. CDR3 nucleotide sequence: TGTGCCAGTAGTATTTATCAGGAGTTGGATGAGCAGTTCTTC.

This rearrangement joins TRBV2 to TRBJ1-4, with D tentatively TRBD1 (5 bases). CDR1 is SNHLY, CDR2 FYNNEI, per germline. The CDR3 covers 12 residues. V lost 10 bases to trimming and J lost 8 bases, with 14 bases between them. The CDR3 reads CATDPGREKLFF. In nucleotides, the CDR3 is TGTGCCACCGACCCGGGGCGAGAAAAACTGTTTTTT.

The V gene is TRBV11-2, the J gene TRBJ1-2; perhaps TRBD1 as D (5 bases). This CDR3 contains 14 residues. Between the trimmed V and J ends, which lost 5 bases and 4 bases, there was a span of 14 bases. Germline lookup yields CDR1 SGHAT and CDR2 FQNNGV. CDR3 residues: CASSETGTVYGYTF. The CDR3 coding sequence is TGTGCCAGCAGCGAGACCGGGACGGTCTATGGCTACACCTTC.

The gene calls are TRBV14 and TRBJ1-6, with D hard to call. V was pared by 2 bases and J by 1 base, with 6 bases between. Germline CDR1 and CDR2: SGHDN and FVKESK. The CDR3 loop spans 15 amino acids. The CDR3 sequence is CASSQWQSYNSPLHF. CDR3 DNA sequence: TGTGCCAGCAGCCAATGGCAGTCCTATAATTCACCCCTCCACTTT.

The table lists this clone with a count of one. J is TRBJ2-2 and V is TRBV9; 9 bases are shared with TRBD1. CDR1 and CDR2 (germline): SGDLS, YYNGEE. Germline trimming cut 4 bases from V and 1 base from J; bases unmatched to any gene: 2. The CDR3 is 15 residues long. CDR3 nucleotides: TGTGCCAGCAGCACGGGACAGGGGAACACCGGGGAGCTGTTTTTT. Translating gives CASSTGQGNTGELFF.

The rearrangement joins TRBV29-1 to TRBJ1-2, with TRBD1 identical over 11 bases. There are 13 residues in the CDR3. Germline CDR1 reads SQVTM; CDR2 reads ANQGSEA. The V gene end was trimmed by 8 bases and the J gene end by 8 bases; junction bases not matched to a gene: 10. CDR3 protein: CSTPGQGVGGYTF. The CDR3 DNA reads TGCAGCACACCGGGACAGGGGGTTGGGGGCTACACCTTC. Using reference TRBV29-1 and TRBJ1-2 for the parts outside the CDR3, the full variable domain is SAVISQKPSRDICQRGTSLTIQCQVDSQVTMMFWYRQQPGQSLTLIATANQGSEATYESGFVIDKFPISRPNLTFSTLTVSNMSPEDSSIYLCSTPGQGVGGYTFGSGTRLTVV.

The V gene is TRBV15, the J gene TRBJ2-3; D might be TRBD1 (5 bases). The CDR3 totals 15 residues. V was shortened by 0 bases and J by 6 bases, with 13 bases between the two germline ends. Germline V lookup: CDR1 LNHNV, CDR2 YYDKDF (reference sequence). CDR3 in DNA: TGTGCCACCAGCAGAGAGGGGCCACCCCCCGATACGCAGTATTTT. Its protein is CATSREGPPPDTQYF.

This chain links TRBV4-1 with TRBJ2-1, with TRBD1 identical over 7 bases. This CDR3 has 16 amino acids. V shed 0 bases and J 2 bases; nucleotides not matched to a gene: 4. Germline CDR1 and CDR2: MGHRA and YSYEKL. CDR3 in DNA: TGCGCCAGCAGCCAAGAAGAAGGGGGCGCCTACAATGAGCAGTTCTTC. This gives the protein CASSQEEGGAYNEQFF.

This rearrangement joins TRBV4-3 to TRBJ2-7, with TRBD1 matching 10 bases. CDR3 size: 15 residues. With V trimmed by 4 bases and J by 0 bases, 3 bases remained unmatched. Germline V lookup: CDR1 LGHNA, CDR2 YSLEER. The CDR3 region is CASSLRQGASYEQYF. The CDR3 DNA reads as TGCGCCAGCAGCCTCAGACAGGGGGCCTCCTACGAGCAGTACTTC.

This clone was counted between two and nine times. CDR3 protein: CASSGDRETYIQYF. CDR3 DNA sequence: TGTGCCAGCAGCGGGGACAGGGAGACATACATTCAGTACTTC. The rearrangement links TRBV5-6 to TRBJ2-4; TRBD1 agrees at 9 bases. The ends lost 4 bases at V and 8 bases at J; junction bases unmatched: 7. The V gene's germline CDR1 is SGHDT and CDR2 YYEEEE. This CDR3 has 14 amino acids.